Below are 12 T cell receptor beta chains sequenced from a single sample in a study of shared clonotypes between healthy human individuals. Sequencing was performed with immunoSEQ multiplex PCR; in TCRdb, only in-frame clones are kept and a portion is missing. The sample consists of around 1.4 million clones, 98% to 99% of them appearing once. Sequenced: naive CD4+ T cells sorted from blood. As for subset: CD45RA+ positively selected. The source of these receptors is a young man in good health.

This chain links TRBV18 with TRBJ1-5; 12 bases are shared with TRBD1. Germline loops: CDR1 KGHSH, CDR2 LQKENI. The CDR3 has 14 amino acids. V was clipped by 6 bases and J by 6 bases; unmatched bases: 3. The CDR3 nucleotides are TGTGCCAGCTCGGGACAGGGGGCAGGTCAGCCCCAGCATTTT. Amino acids: CASSGQGAGQPQHF.

This chain joins TRBV5-1 and TRBJ2-5; D is undetermined. Trimming took off 0 bases at V and 5 bases at J, with 8 bases between the two ends. The CDR3 has 13 amino acids. Germline CDR1 and CDR2: SGHRS and YFSETQ. CDR3 sequence (DNA): TGCGCCAGCAGCTTGGATGGTTCCGAGACCCAGTACTTC. This codes for CASSLDGSETQYF.

The chain is built from TRBV11-2 and TRBJ2-4, with D hard to call. The V end lost 2 bases, the J end lost 0 bases, and 8 bases lay between the germline ends. Looked up from germline, CDR1 is SGHAT and CDR2 is FQNNGV. The CDR3 loop spans 15 amino acids. The chain's CDR3 is CASSLSVVAKNIQYF. The CDR3 nucleotides read TGTGCCAGCAGCTTATCGGTTGTAGCCAAAAACATTCAGTACTTC.

The gene calls are TRBV2 and TRBJ2-7; D possibly corresponds to TRBD2 (5 bases). Per the germline V gene, CDR1 is SNHLY and CDR2 is FYNNEI. Between the trimmed V and J ends, which lost 0 bases and 0 bases, there was a span of 9 bases. This CDR3 has 15 amino acids. CDR3 nucleotides: TGTGCCAGCAGTGAAGCTGGCGGGCCCTCCTACGAGCAGTACTTC. Its translation: CASSEAGGPSYEQYF. The full variable domain, in which reference TRBV2 and TRBJ2-7 provide the parts outside the CDR3, is EPEVTQTPSHQVTQMGQEVILRCVPISNHLYFYWYRQILGQKVEFLVSFYNNEISEKSEIFDDQFSVERPDGSNFTLKIRSTKLEDSAMYFCASSEAGGPSYEQYFGPGTRLTVT.

Comment on this clone: This CDR3 is also generated by other DNA sequences in the sample. J is TRBJ2-7 and V is TRBV6-1; D not resolved. The length of the CDR3 is 11 residues. V lost 5 bases and J 3 bases, leaving 5 bases between the germline ends. Germline V CDR1 and CDR2: MNHNS, SASEGT. The CDR3 reads CASSSLYEQYF. The CDR3 region has the DNA TGTGCCAGCAGTTCACTCTACGAGCAGTACTTC.

CDR3 coding DNA: TGTGCCAGCAGCTTAGGACCTAGCGGGAGTGGGTACGAGCAGTACTTC. Protein: CASSLGPSGSGYEQYF. The chain recombines TRBV7-8 with TRBJ2-7, with 10 bases aligning to TRBD2. J was trimmed by 4 bases and V by 1 base; bases with no gene match: 7. The CDR3 runs 16 residues. Germline V gives CDR1 SGHVS, CDR2 FQNEAQ.

This clone was counted a single time. The chain uses TRBV5-1 and TRBJ2-1; 11 positions match TRBD1. The CDR3 spans 14 residues. The V segment lost 7 bases and the J segment 2 bases; nucleotides outside the gene matches: 2. Germline V CDR1 and CDR2: SGHRS, YFSETQ. This chain's CDR3 is CASRDRGTYNEQFF. The CDR3 DNA reads TGCGCCAGCCGGGACAGGGGGACCTACAATGAGCAGTTCTTC.

The genes are TRBV2 and TRBJ1-4; no reliable D call. The V and J ends lost 4 bases and 0 bases respectively, with 9 bases between them. The CDR3 is 15 amino acids. Germline V gene sequence: CDR1 SNHLY, CDR2 FYNNEI. As DNA, the CDR3 is TGTGCCAGCAGTGGAAACCTTGCAACTAATGAAAAACTGTTTTTT. It encodes CASSGNLATNEKLFF.

V usage is TRBV5-1 and J usage is TRBJ2-5; D may be TRBD1 (5 bases). The germline V gene has CDR1 SGHRS and CDR2 YFSETQ. The CDR3 length is 16 residues. The ends were cut back, 1 base at V and 1 base at J, with 14 bases in the middle. The CDR3 DNA reads as TGCGCCAGCAGCTTGCTCGGTTCAGGGTCCCAAGAGACCCAGTACTTC. This gives the protein CASSLLGSGSQETQYF.

The chain is built from TRBV19 and TRBJ2-7; possibly TRBD1 for D (5 bases). CDR1 and CDR2 (germline): LNHDA, SQIVND (reference sequence). The CDR3 has 15 residues. Trimming shortened V by 6 bases and J by 7 bases, and 22 bases separated the two germline ends. CDR3 nucleotide sequence: TGTGCCAGTAGACCCCCAGGGCAGAGCTCAGGGGAGCAGTACTTC. It specifies CASRPPGQSSGEQYF.

V and J are TRBV5-4 and TRBJ1-1, with D hard to call. Germline V gene data show CDR1 as SGHNT and CDR2 as YYREEE (reference sequence). Trimming stripped 0 bases from V and 5 bases from J, with 11 bases between. The CDR3 sequence is 14 residues long. CDR3 in DNA: TGTGCCAGCAGCTTGGGGGCAGGTTGGACTGAAGCTTTCTTT. This encodes CASSLGAGWTEAFF.

The gene calls are TRBV9 and TRBJ1-3; tentatively, D is TRBD1 (5 bases). The CDR3 covers 13 residues. The germline V gene has CDR1 SGDLS and CDR2 YYNGEE. The V end was cut by 7 bases, the J end by 1 base, with 9 bases between. CDR3 DNA sequence: TGTGCCAGCCAAAGGGGTTCTGGAAACACCATATATTTT. Protein: CASQRGSGNTIYF.